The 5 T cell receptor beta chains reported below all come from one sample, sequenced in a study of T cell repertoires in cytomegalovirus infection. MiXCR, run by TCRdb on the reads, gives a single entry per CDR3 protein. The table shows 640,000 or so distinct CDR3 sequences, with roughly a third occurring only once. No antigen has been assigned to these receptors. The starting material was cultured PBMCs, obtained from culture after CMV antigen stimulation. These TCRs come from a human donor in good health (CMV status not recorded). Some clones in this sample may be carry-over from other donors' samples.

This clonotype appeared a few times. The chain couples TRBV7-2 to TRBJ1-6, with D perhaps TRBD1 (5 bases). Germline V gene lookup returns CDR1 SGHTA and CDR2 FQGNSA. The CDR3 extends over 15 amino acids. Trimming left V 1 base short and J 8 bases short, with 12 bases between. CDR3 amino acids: CASSLEVRGDSPLHF. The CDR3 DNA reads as TGTGCCAGCAGCTTAGAGGTTCGGGGGGATTCACCCCTCCACTTT.

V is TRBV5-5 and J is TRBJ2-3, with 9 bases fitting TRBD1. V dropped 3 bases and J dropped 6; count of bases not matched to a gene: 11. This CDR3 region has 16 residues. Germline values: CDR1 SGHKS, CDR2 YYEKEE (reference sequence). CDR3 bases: TGTGCCAGCAGCTCCGCAGGGACAGGGCGGGGGGATACGCAGTATTTT. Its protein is CASSSAGTGRGDTQYF.

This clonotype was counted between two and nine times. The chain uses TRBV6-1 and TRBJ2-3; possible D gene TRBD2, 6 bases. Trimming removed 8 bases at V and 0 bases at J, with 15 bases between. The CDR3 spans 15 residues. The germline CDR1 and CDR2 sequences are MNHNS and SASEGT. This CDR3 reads CASGKGGTSTDTQYF. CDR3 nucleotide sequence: TGTGCCAGCGGGAAGGGAGGCACTAGCACAGATACGCAGTATTTT.

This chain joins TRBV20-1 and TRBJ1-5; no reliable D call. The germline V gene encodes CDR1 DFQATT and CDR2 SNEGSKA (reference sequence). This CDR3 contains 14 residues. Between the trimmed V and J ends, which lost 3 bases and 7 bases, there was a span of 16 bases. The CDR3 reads CSASLSGLHQPQHF. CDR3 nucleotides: TGCAGTGCTAGTCTTTCGGGTTTACACCAGCCCCAGCATTTT.

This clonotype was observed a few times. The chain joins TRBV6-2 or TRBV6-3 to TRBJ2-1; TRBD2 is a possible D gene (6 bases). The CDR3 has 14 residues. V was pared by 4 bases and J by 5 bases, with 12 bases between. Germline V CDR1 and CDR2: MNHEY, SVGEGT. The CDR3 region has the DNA TGTGCCAGCAGTTCCCGCGGGACTGACAATGAGCAGTTCTTC. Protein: CASSSRGTDNEQFF.